These 5 T cell receptor beta chains originate from one sample sequenced in a study of PD-L1 blockade in urothelial cancer. Some clones are missing from TCRdb's copy, which holds only in-frame ones; the method was immunoSEQ multiplex PCR. Among some 56,000 clones, over 65% were seen once, and the ten largest hold approximately 1.5%. Regarding time point: pretreatment peripheral blood. The sample in question was PBMCs, obtained around atezolizumab (anti-PD-L1) treatment. Receptor source: a man in his forties or fifties with urothelial cancer.

The count of this clone is one. An end of the junction does not agree with germline; a read error may underlie this. This rearrangement joins TRBV18 to TRBJ2-7, with 10 bases identical to TRBD1. The germline gives CDR1 KGHSH, CDR2 LQKENI. This CDR3 region has 14 residues. The DNA for the CDR3 is TGTGCCAGCTCACCCGGACAGGGGGTGTACGTGCAGTACTTC. This gives the protein CASSPGQGVYVQYF. The variable domain in full, with the rest retrieved from reference TRBV18 and TRBJ2-7, is NAGVMQNPRHLVRRRGQEARLRCSPMKGHSHVYWYRQLPEEGLKFMVYLQKENIIDESGMPKERFSAEFPKEGPSILRIQQVVRGDSAAYFCASSPGQGVYVQYFGPGTRLTVT.

The CDR3 DNA reads TGTGCCAGCACTCACCTAGCGGGAGGGCCGCAAGAGACCCAGTACTTC. Its protein product is CASTHLAGGPQETQYF. J is TRBJ2-5 and V is TRBV11-2, with 12 bases lining up with TRBD2. This CDR3 is 16 amino acids long. V shed 7 bases, J shed 2 bases, and the junction held 8 bases outside the gene matches. Germline V gives CDR1 SGHAT, CDR2 FQNNGV.

CDR3 sequence (DNA): TGTGCCAGCAGCTTGGAACAGGGTCGGAACACTGAAGCTTTCTTT. Its protein product is CASSLEQGRNTEAFF. The chain is built from TRBV5-8 and TRBJ1-1; the D gene is possibly TRBD1 (6 bases). V was trimmed by 0 bases and J by 1 base, leaving 10 bases between them. This CDR3 contains 15 residues. Germline V gene lookup returns CDR1 SGHTS and CDR2 YDEGEE.

The J gene is TRBJ2-1, the V gene TRBV30, with 13 bases identical to TRBD2. V gave up 3 bases and J gave up 9 bases; unmatched junction bases: 11. The germline gives CDR1 GTSNPN, CDR2 SVGIG (reference sequence). The CDR3 length is 16 residues. As DNA, the CDR3 is TGTGCCTGGAGGACGGCAACTAGCGGGAGGGCCCCTGAGCAGTTCTTC. It translates to CAWRTATSGRAPEQFF. Combining the CDR3 with reference TRBV30 and TRBJ2-1 gives the whole variable domain SQTIHQWPATLVQPVGSPLSLECTVEGTSNPNLYWYRQAAGRGLQLLFYSVGIGQISSEVPQNLSASRPQDRQFILSSKKLLLSDSGFYLCAWRTATSGRAPEQFFGPGTRLTVL.

V is TRBV30 and J is TRBJ1-5; D gene uncertain. Germline V gives CDR1 GTSNPN, CDR2 SVGIG (reference sequence). The CDR3 length is 12 residues. Deletions cut 0 bases from V and 4 bases from J, with 4 bases between. The CDR3 DNA reads TGTGCCTGGAGTGTACAAAATCAGCCCCAGCATTTT. Its protein product is CAWSVQNQPQHF.